This T cell receptor (beta chain) was found in a study of blood T cell repertoires in COVID-19 (dated by TCRdb to 2018 to 2020). In the study overall: Collaborator samples came from the United States, Italy and Spain and covered acute and convalescent phases of COVID-19. The prospective study material was composed of cDNA or gDNA derived from T cells, B-cell-depleted T cells, or PBMCs. Subjects who had been exposed to COVID-19, were actively infected with it, or had recovered from it provided the deeply sampled blood TCRbeta repertoires that made up the dataset. The repertoires were released in a freely available public database intended as a resource for research on the immune response to SARS-CoV-2. Samples came from the ongoing ImmuneRACE study (first 160 participants) plus 1,254 subjects from 6 global collaborators. A de-identified subject ID, COVID-19 status, age in years and sex were almost always included in the sample metadata. Where HLA class I and class II types were available, the types were taken from metadata supplied by the sample provider, not from assay-based typing.

The immunoSEQ Assay, a bias-controlled multiplex PCR, was used to amplify TCRbeta CDR3 regions from genomic DNA. In the authors' own workflow: Within the assay, amplification of reference gene primers was used to estimate how many nucleated cells each sample contained. To quantify the absolute abundance of each unique TCRbeta CDR3 rearrangement, sequence reads were collapsed and filtered. Productive Simpson clonality was computed per sample as the square root of Simpson's diversity index over productive rearrangements. The clones in this table, taken by TCRdb from immuneACCESS, are in-frame only. Not every clone is retained; where verified, under half of the shortfall comes from an unresolved V gene, and the cause of the rest is unknown. The D gene and trimming were derived from the DNA, and the V and J assignments and clone size from that table. A total of around 400,000 clones appear in this sample, 80% to 85% of them only once. Roughly 5.1% of the sample is held by the ten biggest clonotypes.

Summary of the overall study and its limitations: How much clinical and demographic metadata was included differed by source and by participant, and the metadata was provided uncurated.

The CDR3 runs 18 amino acids, cysteine and phenylalanine included. The only DNA kept is the CDR3, 54 bases in frame from the first base. Enrolling through a virtual design, the prospective study's participants ranged in age from roughly 18 to 89 years and lived across some 22 United States geographic areas. In the prospective study, cohorts were assigned on the basis of participant-reported clinical history obtained from a screening survey and a study questionnaire. Recovered participants in ImmuneRACE Cohort 3 were defined as having two consecutive negative NP/OP PCR tests, clearance from a healthcare professional, or resolution of symptoms. In the prospective study, mobile phlebotomists collected whole blood, serum and a nasopharyngeal or oropharyngeal swab from each participant. Participants in the prospective study had the option to provide additional blood draws and questionnaires over an approximately 2-month period. Before DNA extraction, prospective study blood samples were shipped either frozen or at room temperature.

A remark on this clone: Its binding antigen is unknown. Base qualities are not recorded, but no much larger clone differs from it by a single base.

The origin of this receptor is a woman aged 45-65 years who had recovered from COVID-19. Sequenced: PBMCs or T cells enriched from blood (not recorded which). The chain joins TRBV21-1 to TRBJ2-6; TRBD1 reflects the table's D call only, with no check against the DNA. TRBV21-1 counts as a pseudogene. The DNA reads TGTGCCAGCAGCAAAGAGGAGACAGGGGGGGCTGGGGCCAACGTCCTGACTTTC. Translated, this is CASSKEETGGAGANVLTF.